These 3 T cell receptor beta chains share one sample of origin, sequenced in a study of identical twins. From the 5' RACE reads, TCRdb called clonotypes with MiXCR, one entry per CDR3 protein. Counted here are 570,000 or so distinct CDR3 sequences, 9.5% to 10% occurring once; the ten biggest clones make up roughly 3%. This same sample was also taken into another study, of yellow fever vaccine responses in identical twins.

Source material: PBMCs. These receptors were taken from a woman between 18 and 29 years old in good health.

This clonotype was counted only a few times. The genes are TRBV7-2 and TRBJ2-7, with D possibly matching TRBD2 (6 bases). In germline, CDR1 is SGHTA, CDR2 FQGNSA. This CDR3 is 12 amino acids long. The V gene lost 5 bases and the J gene lost 5 bases, with 10 bases spanning the gap. The CDR3 DNA sequence: TGTGCCAGCAGCCGACAGCGGGACGAGCAGTACTTC. This sequence encodes CASSRQRDEQYF. The complete variable domain, with remaining parts taken from reference TRBV7-2 and TRBJ2-7, reads GAGVSQSPSNKVTEKGKDVELRCDPISGHTALYWYRQSLGQGLEFLIYFQGNSAPDKSGLPSDRFSAERTGGSVSTLTIQRTQQEDSAVYLCASSRQRDEQYFGPGTRLTVT.

In this sample, this clonotype turned up a few times. J is TRBJ2-7 and V is TRBV4-2, with TRBD1 as a possible D gene (5 bases). The CDR3 has 20 amino acids. The V gene's germline CDR1 is LGHNA and CDR2 YNFKEQ. The V gene lost 0 bases and the J gene lost 3 bases, with 27 bases spanning the gap. DNA of the CDR3: TGTGCCAGCAGCCAAGAACTCCCCGCAGTGGTGGAAGGGGCCATCTACGAGCAGTACTTC. Protein sequence: CASSQELPAVVEGAIYEQYF.

This clonotype was seen many times. V is TRBV12-3 or TRBV12-4 and J is TRBJ1-2; TRBD1 agrees at 7 bases. The junction had 10 bases not matched to a gene; V was cut back by 4 bases and J by 8 bases. This CDR3 comprises 14 residues. CDR3 sequence: CASSSLQGFAGYTF. The DNA of the CDR3 is TGTGCCAGCAGTTCCCTACAGGGGTTTGCGGGCTACACCTTC.